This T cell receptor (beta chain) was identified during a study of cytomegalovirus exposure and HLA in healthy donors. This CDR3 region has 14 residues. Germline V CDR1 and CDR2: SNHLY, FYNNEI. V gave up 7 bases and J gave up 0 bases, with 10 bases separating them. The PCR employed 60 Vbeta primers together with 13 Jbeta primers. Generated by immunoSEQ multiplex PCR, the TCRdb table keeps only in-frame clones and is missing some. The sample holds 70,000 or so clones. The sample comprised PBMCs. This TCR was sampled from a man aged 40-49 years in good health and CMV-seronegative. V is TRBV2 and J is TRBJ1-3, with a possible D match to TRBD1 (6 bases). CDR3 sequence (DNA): TGTGCCAGCATGGGGGCCAACTCTGGAAACACCATATATTTT. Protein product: CASMGANSGNTIYF.